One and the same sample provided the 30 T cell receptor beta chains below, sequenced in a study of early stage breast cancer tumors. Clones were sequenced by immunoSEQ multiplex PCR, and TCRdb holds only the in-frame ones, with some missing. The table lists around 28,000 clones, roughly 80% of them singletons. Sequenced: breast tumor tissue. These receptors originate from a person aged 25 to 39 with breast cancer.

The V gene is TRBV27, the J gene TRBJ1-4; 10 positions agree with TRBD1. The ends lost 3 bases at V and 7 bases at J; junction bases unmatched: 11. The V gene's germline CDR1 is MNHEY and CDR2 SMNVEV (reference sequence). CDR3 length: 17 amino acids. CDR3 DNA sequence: TGTGCCAGCAGTTTCGGGACAGGGGACGGAGTAGGTGAAAAACTGTTTTTT. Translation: CASSFGTGDGVGEKLFF.

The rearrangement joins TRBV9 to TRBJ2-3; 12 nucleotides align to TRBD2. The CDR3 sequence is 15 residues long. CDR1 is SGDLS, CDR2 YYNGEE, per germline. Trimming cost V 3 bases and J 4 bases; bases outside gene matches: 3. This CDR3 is CASSAPSGRADTQYF. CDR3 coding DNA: TGTGCCAGCAGCGCCCCTAGCGGGAGGGCAGATACGCAGTATTTT.

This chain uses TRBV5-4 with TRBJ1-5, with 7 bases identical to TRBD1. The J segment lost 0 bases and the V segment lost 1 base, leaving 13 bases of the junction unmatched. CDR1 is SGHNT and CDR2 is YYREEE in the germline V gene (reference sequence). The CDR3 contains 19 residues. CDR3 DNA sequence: TGTGCCAGCAGCTTGTTCCCCGACAGGGTGCTTTATAGCAATCAGCCCCAGCATTTT. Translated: CASSLFPDRVLYSNQPQHF.

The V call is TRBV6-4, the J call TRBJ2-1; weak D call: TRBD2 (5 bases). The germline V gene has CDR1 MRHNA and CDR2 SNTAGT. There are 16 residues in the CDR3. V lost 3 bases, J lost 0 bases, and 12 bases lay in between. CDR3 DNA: TGTGCCAGCAGTGATTCGGACTCAAGCTCCTACAATGAGCAGTTCTTC. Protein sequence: CASSDSDSSSYNEQFF.

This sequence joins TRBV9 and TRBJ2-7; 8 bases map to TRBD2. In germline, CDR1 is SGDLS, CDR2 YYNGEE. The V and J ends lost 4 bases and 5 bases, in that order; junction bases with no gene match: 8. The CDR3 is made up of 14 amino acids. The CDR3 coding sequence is TGTGCCAGCAGCACTGGACTAGCTTACCACGAGCAGTACTTC. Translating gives CASSTGLAYHEQYF.

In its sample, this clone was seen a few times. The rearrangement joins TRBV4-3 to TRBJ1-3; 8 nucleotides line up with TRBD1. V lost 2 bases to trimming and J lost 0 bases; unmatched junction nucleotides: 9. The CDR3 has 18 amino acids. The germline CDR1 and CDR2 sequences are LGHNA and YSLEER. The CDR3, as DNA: TGCGCCAGCAGCCAATTTACGGACAGGGCGCACTCTGGAAACACCATATATTTT. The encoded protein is CASSQFTDRAHSGNTIYF.

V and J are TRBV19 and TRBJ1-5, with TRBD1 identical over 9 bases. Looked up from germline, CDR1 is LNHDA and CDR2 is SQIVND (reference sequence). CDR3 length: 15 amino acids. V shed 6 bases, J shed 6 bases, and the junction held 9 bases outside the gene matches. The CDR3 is CASRTQGALSQPQHF. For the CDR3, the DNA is TGTGCCAGTAGGACACAGGGGGCCTTGAGTCAGCCCCAGCATTTT.

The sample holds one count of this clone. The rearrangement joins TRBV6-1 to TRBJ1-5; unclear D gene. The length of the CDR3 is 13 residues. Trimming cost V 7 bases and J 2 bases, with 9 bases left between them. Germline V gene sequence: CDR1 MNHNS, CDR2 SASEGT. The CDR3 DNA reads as TGTGCCAGCAATCAGGTTCGCAATCAGCCCCAGCATTTT. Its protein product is CASNQVRNQPQHF.

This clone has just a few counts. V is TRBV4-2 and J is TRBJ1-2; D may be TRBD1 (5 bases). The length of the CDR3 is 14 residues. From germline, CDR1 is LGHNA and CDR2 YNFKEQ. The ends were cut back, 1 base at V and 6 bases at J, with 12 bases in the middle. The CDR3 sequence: CASSQAGGGNGYTF. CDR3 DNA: TGTGCCAGCAGCCAAGCAGGTGGGGGGAATGGCTACACCTTC.

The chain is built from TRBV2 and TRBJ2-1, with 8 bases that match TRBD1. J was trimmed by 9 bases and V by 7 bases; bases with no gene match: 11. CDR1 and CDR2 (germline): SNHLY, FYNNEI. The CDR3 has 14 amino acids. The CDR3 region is CASKVKTGDGEQFF. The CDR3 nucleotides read TGTGCCAGCAAAGTGAAGACAGGGGACGGTGAGCAGTTCTTC.

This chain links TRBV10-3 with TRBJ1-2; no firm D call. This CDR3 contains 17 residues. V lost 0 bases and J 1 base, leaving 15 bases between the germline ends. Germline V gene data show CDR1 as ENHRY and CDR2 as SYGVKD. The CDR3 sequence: CAISESRGQGFNYGYTF. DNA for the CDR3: TGTGCCATCAGTGAGTCTAGAGGTCAAGGATTTAACTATGGCTACACCTTC.

CDR3 protein: CASSERDFSGNTIYF. DNA for the CDR3: TGTGCCAGCAGTGAGCGGGATTTCTCTGGAAACACCATATATTTT. V and J are TRBV6-1 and TRBJ1-3; D uncertain. The germline gives CDR1 MNHNS, CDR2 SASEGT. V lost 3 bases, J lost 0 bases, and 9 bases lay in between. The CDR3 runs 15 residues.

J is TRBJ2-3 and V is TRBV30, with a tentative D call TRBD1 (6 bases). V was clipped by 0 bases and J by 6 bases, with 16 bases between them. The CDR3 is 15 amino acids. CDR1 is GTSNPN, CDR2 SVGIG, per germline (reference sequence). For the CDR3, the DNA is TGTGCCTGGAGTGTCGCAGGGGTAAGGTCCGATACGCAGTATTTT. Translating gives CAWSVAGVRSDTQYF.

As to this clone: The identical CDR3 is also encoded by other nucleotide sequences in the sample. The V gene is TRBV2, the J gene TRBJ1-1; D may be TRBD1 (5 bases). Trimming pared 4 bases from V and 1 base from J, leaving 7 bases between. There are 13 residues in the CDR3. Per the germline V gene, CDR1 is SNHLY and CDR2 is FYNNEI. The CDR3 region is CASSGQGNTEAFF. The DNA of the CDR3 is TGTGCCAGCAGTGGGCAGGGGAACACTGAAGCTTTCTTT.

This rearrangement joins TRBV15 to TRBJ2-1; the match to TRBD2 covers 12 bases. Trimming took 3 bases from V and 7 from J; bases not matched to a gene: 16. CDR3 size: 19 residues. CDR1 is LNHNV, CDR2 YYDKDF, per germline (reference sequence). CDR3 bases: TGTGCCACCAGCAGCCGAAGGACGCTACTAGCGGGAGGCTCAAATGAGCAGTTCTTC. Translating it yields CATSSRRTLLAGGSNEQFF.

The CDR3 protein is CASSYGFGFAYEQYF. The CDR3, as DNA: TGTGCCAGCAGTTACGGGTTCGGATTCGCCTACGAGCAGTACTTC. J is TRBJ2-7 and V is TRBV6-5; no clear D gene. Germline CDR1 is MNHEY and CDR2 is SVGAGI. This CDR3 is built from 15 residues. Trimming left V 2 bases short and J 2 bases short, with 13 bases between.

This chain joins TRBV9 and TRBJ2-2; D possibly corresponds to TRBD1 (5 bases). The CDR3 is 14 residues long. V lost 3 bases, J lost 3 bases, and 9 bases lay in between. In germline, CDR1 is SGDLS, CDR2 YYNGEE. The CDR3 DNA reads TGTGCCAGCAGCGCCCTCAGGGACACCGGGGAGCTGTTTTTT. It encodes CASSALRDTGELFF.

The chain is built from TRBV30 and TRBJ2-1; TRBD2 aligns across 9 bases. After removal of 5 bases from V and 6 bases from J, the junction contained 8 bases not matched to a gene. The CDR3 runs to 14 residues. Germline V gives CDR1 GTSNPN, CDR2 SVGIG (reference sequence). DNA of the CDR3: TGTGCCTGGCAGGGGCTAGCGGGAACCAATGAGCAGTTCTTC. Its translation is CAWQGLAGTNEQFF.

CDR3 sequence reads: CASSLDSNQPQHF. DNA for the CDR3: TGCGCCAGCAGCTTGGATAGCAATCAGCCCCAGCATTTT. The chain links TRBV5-1 to TRBJ1-5; no clear D. Germline V lookup: CDR1 SGHRS, CDR2 YFSETQ. CDR3 length: 13 residues. The V gene lost 0 bases and the J gene lost 0 bases, with 1 base spanning the gap.

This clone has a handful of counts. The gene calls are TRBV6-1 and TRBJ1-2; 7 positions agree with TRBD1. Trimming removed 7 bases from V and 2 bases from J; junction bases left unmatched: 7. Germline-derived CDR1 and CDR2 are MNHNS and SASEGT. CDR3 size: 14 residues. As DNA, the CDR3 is TGTGCCAGCACCCGGGACAGTCGGAACTATGGCTACACCTTC. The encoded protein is CASTRDSRNYGYTF.

The CDR3 region has the DNA TGCGCCAGCAGCCAAGACACTAGCGGCTACGAGCAGTACTTC. Translated: CASSQDTSGYEQYF. The chain recombines TRBV4-3 with TRBJ2-7; 8 nucleotides line up with TRBD2. The V and J ends lost 0 bases and 3 bases, in that order; junction bases with no gene match: 1. CDR1 is LGHNA, CDR2 YSLEER, per germline. This CDR3 is 14 amino acids long.

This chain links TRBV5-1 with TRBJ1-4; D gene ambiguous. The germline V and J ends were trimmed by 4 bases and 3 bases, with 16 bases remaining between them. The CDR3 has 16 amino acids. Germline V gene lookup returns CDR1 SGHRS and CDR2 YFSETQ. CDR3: CASSTGFGGANEKLFF. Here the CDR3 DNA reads TGCGCCAGCAGCACGGGTTTCGGCGGGGCTAATGAAAAACTGTTTTTT.

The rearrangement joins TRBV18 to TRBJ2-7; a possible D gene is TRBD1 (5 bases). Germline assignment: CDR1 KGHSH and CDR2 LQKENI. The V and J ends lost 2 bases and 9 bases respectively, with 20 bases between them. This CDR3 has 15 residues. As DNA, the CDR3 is TGTGCCAGCTCACCAAGAAGGGGCAGCCTAACGTGGCAGTACTTC. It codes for CASSPRRGSLTWQYF.

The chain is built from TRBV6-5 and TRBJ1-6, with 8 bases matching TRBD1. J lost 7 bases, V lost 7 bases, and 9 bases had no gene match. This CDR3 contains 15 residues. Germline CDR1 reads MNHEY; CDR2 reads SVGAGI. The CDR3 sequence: CASIRRQGLNSPLHF. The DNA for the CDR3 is TGTGCCAGCATTCGGAGACAGGGGCTCAATTCACCCCTCCACTTT.

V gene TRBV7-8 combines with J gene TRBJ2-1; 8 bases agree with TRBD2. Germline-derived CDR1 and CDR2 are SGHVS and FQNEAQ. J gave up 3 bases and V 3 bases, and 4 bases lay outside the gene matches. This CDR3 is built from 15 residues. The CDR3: CASSFPAGDYNEQFF. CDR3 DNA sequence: TGTGCCAGCAGCTTCCCAGCGGGAGACTACAATGAGCAGTTCTTC.

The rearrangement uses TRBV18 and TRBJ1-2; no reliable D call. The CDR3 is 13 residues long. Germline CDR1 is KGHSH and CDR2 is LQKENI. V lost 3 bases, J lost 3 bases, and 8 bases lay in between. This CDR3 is CASSPPEDYGYTF. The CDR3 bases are TGTGCCAGCTCACCCCCGGAAGACTATGGCTACACCTTC.

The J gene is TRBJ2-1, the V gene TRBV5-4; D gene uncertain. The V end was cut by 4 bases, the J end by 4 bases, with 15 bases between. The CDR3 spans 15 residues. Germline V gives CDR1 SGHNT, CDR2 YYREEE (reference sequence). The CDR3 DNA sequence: TGTGCCAGCAGCCCTTCTACTGGATATTACAATGAGCAGTTCTTC. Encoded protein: CASSPSTGYYNEQFF.

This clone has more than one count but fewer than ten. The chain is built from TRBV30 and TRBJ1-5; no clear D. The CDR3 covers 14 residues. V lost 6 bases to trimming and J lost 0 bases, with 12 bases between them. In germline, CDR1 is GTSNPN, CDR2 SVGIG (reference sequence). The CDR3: CACSSSGSNQPQHF. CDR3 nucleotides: TGTGCCTGCTCTTCGTCGGGTAGCAATCAGCCCCAGCATTTT. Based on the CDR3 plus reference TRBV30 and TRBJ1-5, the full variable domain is SQTIHQWPATLVQPVGSPLSLECTVEGTSNPNLYWYRQAAGRGLQLLFYSVGIGQISSEVPQNLSASRPQDRQFILSSKKLLLSDSGFYLCACSSSGSNQPQHFGDGTRLSIL.

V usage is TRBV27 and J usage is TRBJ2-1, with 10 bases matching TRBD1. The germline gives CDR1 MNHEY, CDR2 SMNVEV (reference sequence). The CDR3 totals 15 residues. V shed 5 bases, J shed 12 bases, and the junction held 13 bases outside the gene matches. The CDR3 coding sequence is TGTGCCAGCAGTCGGACAGGGGGGCAGACAATGACGCAGTTCTTC. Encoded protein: CASSRTGGQTMTQFF.

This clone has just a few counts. The CDR3 DNA follows: TGTGCCAGAGCCTGGACGGATACGCAGTATTTT. Amino acid sequence: CARAWTDTQYF. V is TRBV2 and J is TRBJ2-3; D gene uncertain. Germline-derived CDR1 and CDR2 are SNHLY and FYNNEI. The ends were cut back, 9 bases at V and 6 bases at J, with 10 bases in the middle. The CDR3 runs to 11 residues.